This T cell receptor (beta chain) was sequenced for a study of shared clonotypes between healthy human individuals. Whole-study results and caveats: Rarefaction demonstrated incomplete sorted-subset sequencing despite large depth.

To note about this clone: Its target is not known.

Deep-level running was used for the assay. TCRdb's copy holds only in-frame clones and misses some; the assay was immunoSEQ multiplex PCR. The repertoire holds around 2.1 million clones, with almost 96% as singletons. Losses at the gene ends were 4 bases for V and 9 bases for J; bases not matched to a gene: 11. The CDR3 consists of 16 residues. Per the germline V gene, CDR1 is SGHRS and CDR2 is YFSETQ. This clonotype originated in a man between 18 and 35 years old in good health. This chain connects TRBV5-1 to TRBJ2-1; TRBD2 agrees at 12 bases. The material sequenced was naive CD4+ T cells sorted from blood. The subset: CD45RA+ positively selected. CDR3 DNA: TGCGCCAGCAGCGCTGGGGCGACTAGCGGGGGTGTTGAGCAGTTCTTC. The encoded protein is CASSAGATSGGVEQFF. The full variable domain, with the rest looked up from reference TRBV5-1 and TRBJ2-1, is KAGVTQTPRYLIKTRGQQVTLSCSPISGHRSVSWYQQTPGQGLQFLFEYFSETQRNKGNFPGRFSGRQFSNSRSEMNVSTLELGDSALYLCASSAGATSGGVEQFFGPGTRLTVL.